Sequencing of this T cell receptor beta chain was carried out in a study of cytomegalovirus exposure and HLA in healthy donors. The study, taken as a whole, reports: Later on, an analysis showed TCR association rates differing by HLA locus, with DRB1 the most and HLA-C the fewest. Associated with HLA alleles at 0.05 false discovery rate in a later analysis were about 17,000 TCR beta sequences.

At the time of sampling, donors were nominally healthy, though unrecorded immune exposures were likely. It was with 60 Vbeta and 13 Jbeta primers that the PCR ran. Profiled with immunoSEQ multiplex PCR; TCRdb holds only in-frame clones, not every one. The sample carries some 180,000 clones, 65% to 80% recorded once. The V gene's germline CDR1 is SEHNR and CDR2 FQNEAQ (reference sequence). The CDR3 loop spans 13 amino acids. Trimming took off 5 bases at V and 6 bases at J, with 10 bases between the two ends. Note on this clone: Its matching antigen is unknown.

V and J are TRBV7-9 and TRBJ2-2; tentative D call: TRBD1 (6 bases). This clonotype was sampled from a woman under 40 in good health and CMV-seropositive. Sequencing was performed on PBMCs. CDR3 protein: CASSQYRAGELFF. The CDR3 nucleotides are TGTGCCAGCAGCCAATACAGGGCCGGGGAGCTGTTTTTT.